This entry features one T cell receptor (beta chain) sequence. A read error may account for a junction end that differs from germline. CDR3 length: 12 amino acids. Germline V lookup: CDR1 SGHTA, CDR2 FQGNSA. The data were produced by immunoSEQ multiplex PCR, yet TCRdb's version contains in-frame clones alone and is incomplete. The profile shows around 100,000 clones, around 80% of them singletons. This specimen comes from a study of T cell clones after liver transplantation. The chain carries TRBV7-2 and TRBJ2-7, with 9 bases that match TRBD2. This sequence was found in a human patient who received a liver transplant. Some T cells may arise from the graft donor. The sequences come from CD4+ T cells from blood, collected approximately 45 months after liver transplant. The CDR3 spells CASSPNGLAGIF. The CDR3 nucleotides read TGTGCCAGCAGCCCGAACGGGCTAGCGGGGATCTTC.